This T cell receptor beta chain was captured by sequencing in a study of T cells after yellow fever vaccination. MiXCR, applied by TCRdb to the 5' RACE reads, yields one record per CDR3 protein. This table holds some 160,000 distinct CDR3 sequences, roughly 8.8% found once. The germline V gene has CDR1 LGHNA and CDR2 YSLEER. This CDR3 contains 17 residues. J gave up 3 bases and V 0 bases, and 7 bases lay outside the gene matches. The sequence was collected from a man younger than 35 who received the YFV17D yellow fever vaccine. The source material was CD8+ T cells sorted from PBMCs, sampled 45 days after the yellow fever booster vaccination. This chain joins TRBV4-3 and TRBJ2-1; TRBD2 matches 8 bases. CDR3 sequence (DNA): TGCGCCAGCAGCCAAGATCCACCTAGCGGGTTCTACAATGAGCAGTTCTTC. This translates into CASSQDPPSGFYNEQFF.